Listed here are 28 T cell receptor delta chains from one sample, sequenced in a study of gamma-delta T cells after stem cell transplantation. TCRdb repeated clone calling on the RT-PCR reads with CATT. The top ten clones hold approximately 22% of a sample with thousands of delta-chain clones, around 1.3% of them seen once. Material for sequencing was gamma-delta T cells. These receptors were collected from a human donor. It is not recorded whose cells these are; they may come from a transplant donor.

This clone was found a few times. The chain is built from TRDV2 and TRDJ1; D remains ambiguous. Germline CDR1 reads GEAIGNYY; CDR2 reads EKD. Trimming removed 0 bases from V and 3 bases from J, with 13 bases in between. The CDR3 covers 15 residues. The DNA for the CDR3 is TGTGCCTGTGACACCACTCGCCCTCGGGCCGATAAACTCATCTTT. Translated: CACDTTRPRADKLIF.

With regard to this clone: A far larger clone lies a single base away; this is likely a read error. The same CDR3 is also encoded by other DNA sequences in this sample. The CDR3, as DNA: TGTGCCTGTGACTTGGCTGGGGGCCCACGCACCGATAAACTTATCTTT. Encoded protein: CACDLAGGPRTDKLIF. J is TRDJ1 and V is TRDV2; 7 bases map to TRDD3. The CDR3 has 16 amino acids. Germline V gene lookup returns CDR1 GEAIGNYY and CDR2 EKD.

With regard to this clone: It is likely a read error: a sequence one base away is far more abundant. In the same sample, other DNA sequences code for this CDR3. This chain uses TRDV2 with TRDJ1, with unresolved D. Germline V gives CDR1 GEAIGNYY, CDR2 EKD. CDR3 length equals 15 residues. CDR3 region: CACDTVGQHTDKLIF. Written as DNA, the CDR3 is TGTGCCTGCGACACCGTGGGTCAACACACCGATAAACTCATCTTT.

This clone was detected only a few times. The rearrangement uses TRDV2 and TRDJ1, with 9 bases matching TRDD3. This CDR3 is built from 15 residues. J gave up 1 base and V 7 bases, and 9 bases lay outside the gene matches. CDR1 is GEAIGNYY, CDR2 EKD, per germline. CDR3 amino acids: CACMALGDSTDKLIF. In DNA form, the CDR3 reads TGTGCCTGCATGGCCTTGGGGGATAGCACCGATAAACTCATCTTT.

This clone was counted between two and nine times. TCRdb's entry gives the protein of a much larger clone, which mismatches this DNA's translation at residue 6, likely from a read error; the protein reported here is translated from the DNA. The V gene is TRDV2, the J gene TRDJ1; 12 bases agree with TRDD3. The CDR3 runs 15 residues. Germline V CDR1 and CDR2: GEAIGNYY, EKD. As DNA, the CDR3 is TGTGCCTGTGACTCTACACTGGGGGATACCGCTAAACTCATCTTT. Protein: CACDSTLGDTAKLIF.

This clone occurred a few times. TCRdb attributes to this sequence the protein of a much larger clone, which differs from the DNA translation at residue 11; a read error is likely, and the protein displayed is translated from the DNA. The V gene is TRDV2, the J gene TRDJ1, with TRDD3 identical over 7 bases. Trimming cost V 3 bases and J 4 bases; bases outside gene matches: 13. The CDR3 runs to 16 residues. Germline V lookup: CDR1 GEAIGNYY, CDR2 EKD. In DNA form, the CDR3 reads TGTGCCTGTGACTTGGCTGGGGGCCCACGCATCGATAAACTCATCTTT. Amino acid sequence: CACDLAGGPRIDKLIF.

Notes on this clone: The likely explanation is a read error, given a far larger clone one base away. The rearrangement links TRDV2 to TRDJ3, with 7 bases that match TRDD3. Germline values: CDR1 GEAIGNYY, CDR2 EKD. V shed 0 bases, J shed 2 bases, and the junction held 30 bases outside the gene matches. The CDR3 is 26 residues long. CDR3 DNA sequence: TGTGCCTGTGACACCGTAAAGCCCCCGGGGCTGGGGGCCACCCTTCTCAGTCCCTGGGACACCCGACAGATGTTTTTC. It specifies CACDTVKPPGLGATLLSPWDTRQMFF.

This clone appeared many times. A far larger clone is just one base off, so this is likely a read error. The chain joins TRDV2 to TRDJ1, with 9 positions matching TRDD3. Germline V gene lookup returns CDR1 GEAIGNYY and CDR2 EKD. Trimming took 0 bases from V and 3 from J; bases not matched to a gene: 19. The CDR3 runs to 20 residues. The CDR3 sequence is CACDTVSPLGDKRDADKLIF. CDR3 in DNA: TGTGCCTGTGACACCGTAAGTCCCTTGGGGGATAAAAGGGACGCCGATAAACTCATCTTT.

This clone is categorized as large. The sample carries other DNA sequences with the same CDR3. The rearrangement uses TRDV2 and TRDJ1; 9 bases line up with TRDD3. This CDR3 comprises 15 residues. V lost 5 bases, J lost 2 bases, and 8 bases stayed unmatched. The germline V gene encodes CDR1 GEAIGNYY and CDR2 EKD. This CDR3 is CACVWLGDKTDKLIF. The CDR3 bases are TGTGCCTGTGTGTGGTTGGGGGATAAGACCGATAAACTCATCTTT.

At least ten counts were recorded for this clone. This likely traces to a read error, being one base from a far larger clone. J is TRDJ1 and V is TRDV2, with D perhaps TRDD3 (5 bases). In germline, CDR1 is GEAIGNYY, CDR2 EKD. This CDR3 comprises 17 residues. V lost 1 base, J lost 2 bases, and 19 bases lay in between. This CDR3 is CACDTWAPGGGTDKLIF. The CDR3, as DNA: TGTGCCTGTGACACGTGGGCCCCCGGCGGGGGGACCGATAAACTCATCTTT.

This clone has a handful of counts. A read error likely explains this, since a far larger clone differs by one base. The V call is TRDV2, the J call TRDJ3; 9 bases are shared with TRDD3. The germline V gene has CDR1 GEAIGNYY and CDR2 EKD. CDR3 length equals 23 residues. The V gene end was trimmed by 0 bases and the J gene end by 0 bases; junction bases not matched to a gene: 17. In DNA form, the CDR3 reads TGTGCCTGTGACACCATGGGCTTACTAGCTGGGGGATTACGCTCCTGGGACACCCGACAGATGTTTTTC. It encodes CACDTMGLLAGGLRSWDTRQMFF.

A few counts support this clone. One base separates it from a far larger clone, so it is likely a read error. The sample contains more than one DNA sequence encoding this CDR3. This CDR3 reads CACDSLRGIRGTDKLIF. The CDR3, as DNA: TGTGCCTGTGACAGCCTGAGGGGGATACGCGGGACCGATAAACTTATCTTT. This chain joins TRDV2 and TRDJ1, with TRDD3 matching 10 bases. CDR1 is GEAIGNYY and CDR2 is EKD in the germline V gene. CDR3 length: 17 amino acids.

The table lists this clone with a few counts. The TCRdb protein comes from a much larger clone and disagrees with this DNA's translation at residue 3, likely due to a read error; the protein given here is derived from the DNA. The genes are TRDV2 and TRDJ3; TRDD3 is a possible D gene (5 bases). Germline loops: CDR1 GEAIGNYY, CDR2 EKD. This CDR3 comprises 17 residues. The CDR3 DNA follows: TGTGCCTTTGACACTCCTGCCGGGGACTGGGACACCCGACAGATGTTTTTC. Translated: CAFDTPAGDWDTRQMFF.

This clone was found a few times. The protein TCRdb gives is from a much larger clone and does not agree with this DNA's translation at residue 16, likely a read error; the protein shown here comes from the DNA. The chain has TRDV2 and TRDJ2, with 12 bases aligning to TRDD3. Germline V lookup: CDR1 GEAIGNYY, CDR2 EKD. This CDR3 spans 18 amino acids. CDR3 sequence reads: CACDTVLGDTLLTAQPFF. As DNA, the CDR3 is TGTGCCTGTGACACCGTCCTGGGGGATACGCTTCTGACAGCACAACCCTTCTTT.

In the case of this clone: The protein TCRdb gives is from a much larger clone and does not agree with this DNA's translation at residue 3, likely a read error; the protein shown here comes from the DNA. The chain couples TRDV2 to TRDJ1; D perhaps matches TRDD3 (6 bases). The CDR3 extends over 16 amino acids. Per the germline V gene, CDR1 is GEAIGNYY and CDR2 is EKD. Written as DNA, the CDR3 is TGTGCCCGTGACATCGTTTCGGGGGAATACACCGATAAACTCATCTTT. It is translated as CARDIVSGEYTDKLIF.

Remarks on this clone: For this DNA, TCRdb reports the protein of a much larger clone, which diverges at residue 9, most likely from a read error; the protein presented here is translated directly from the DNA. The chain couples TRDV2 to TRDJ1; 8 nucleotides line up with TRDD3. The CDR3 is made up of 16 amino acids. Trimming took 4 bases from V and 0 from J; bases not matched to a gene: 9. CDR1 GEAIGNYY and CDR2 EKD come from the germline V gene. This chain's CDR3 is CACEGLGGLYTDKLIF. In DNA, the CDR3 is TGTGCCTGTGAAGGACTGGGGGGACTGTACACCGATAAACTCATCTTT.

About this clone: The TCRdb record carries a much larger clone's protein, which differs from this DNA's translation at residue 9; a read error is the likely cause, and the protein listed here is the DNA translation. The chain has TRDV2 and TRDJ1; TRDD3 matches 8 bases. Germline V gives CDR1 GEAIGNYY, CDR2 EKD. CDR3 size: 20 residues. The junction had 17 bases not matched to a gene; V was cut back by 0 bases and J by 0 bases. DNA for the CDR3: TGTGCCTGTGACACCGTAAGTCCCTCGGGGGATAAAAGGGACACCGATAAACTCATCTTT. Encoded protein: CACDTVSPSGDKRDTDKLIF.

As to this clone: A far larger clone is just one base off, so this is likely a read error. Other DNA sequences of this sample code for an identical CDR3. The chain employs TRAV29/DV5 and TRDJ1, with 12 bases matching TRDD3. CDR3 length: 20 amino acids. V dropped 2 bases and J dropped 0; count of bases not matched to a gene: 17. The germline V gene encodes CDR1 NSMFDY and CDR2 ISSIKDK. The CDR3 protein is CAASRPSRLGDTPYTDKLIF. The DNA of the CDR3 is TGTGCAGCAAGTCGGCCTTCAAGACTGGGGGATACCCCGTACACCGATAAACTCATCTTT.

Turning to this clone: TCRdb lists the protein of a much larger clone for this DNA, which differs at residue 4, so this is likely a read error; the protein given here is translated from the DNA itself. The V and J genes are TRDV2 and TRDJ1; 9 bases are shared with TRDD3. The CDR3 sequence is 18 residues long. Per the germline V gene, CDR1 is GEAIGNYY and CDR2 is EKD. V dropped 5 bases and J dropped 0; count of bases not matched to a gene: 15. CDR3 DNA sequence: TGTGCCTGTGGCCGGGTACTGGGGGACCGCATCAACACCGATAAACTCATCTTT. Its protein product is CACGRVLGDRINTDKLIF.

Concerning this clone: The likely explanation is a read error, given a far larger clone one base away. Other DNA sequences within the sample encode an identical CDR3. The V and J genes are TRDV2 and TRDJ1, with no clear D. V dropped 7 bases and J dropped 3 bases, with 14 bases sitting between them. Germline assignment: CDR1 GEAIGNYY and CDR2 EKD. This CDR3 region has 13 residues. The CDR3 sequence: CACDSIGADKLIF. CDR3 DNA sequence: TGTGCCTGCGACTCAATCGGCGCCGATAAACTCATCTTT.

This clone showed up just a few times. A far larger clone is one nucleotide away, so this likely arose from a read error. Other DNA variants within this sample encode the same CDR3. J is TRDJ1 and V is TRDV2; D might be TRDD3 (5 bases). CDR1 GEAIGNYY and CDR2 EKD come from the germline V gene. This CDR3 is built from 15 residues. In nucleotides, the CDR3 is TGCGCCTGTGACCCCCTGGGTCCGTACACCGATAAACTCATCTTT. It encodes CACDPLGPYTDKLIF.

A note on this clone: The protein TCRdb lists belongs to a much larger clone and differs from this DNA's translation at residue 10, which points to a read error; the protein shown is made from the DNA. V is TRDV2 and J is TRDJ1; the D gene is possibly TRDD3 (5 bases). The CDR3 has 17 amino acids. Trimming stripped 1 base from V and 0 bases from J, with 17 bases between. CDR1 and CDR2 (germline): GEAIGNYY, EKD. The CDR3 DNA follows: TGTGCCTGTGACACGGTTGGGGTCCCCCCCGACACCGATAAACTCATCTTT. Protein: CACDTVGVPPDTDKLIF.

This clone occurred many times. A far larger clone differs by one base, so this is likely a read error. The V gene is TRDV2, the J gene TRDJ1; 9 nucleotides agree with TRDD3. After removal of 3 bases from V and 0 bases from J, the junction contained 13 bases not matched to a gene. There are 18 residues in the CDR3. The germline CDR1 and CDR2 sequences are GEAIGNYY and EKD. CDR3 protein: CACDGFPTGGKYTDKLIF. CDR3 DNA sequence: TGTGCCTGTGACGGCTTTCCTACTGGGGGAAAGTACACCGATAAACTCATCTTT.

Concerning this clone itself: A far larger clone is a single base away, which makes a read error likely. The chain links TRDV2 to TRDJ1; 13 bases are shared with TRDD3. CDR3 length: 18 residues. CDR1 and CDR2 (germline): GEAIGNYY, EKD. V gave up 3 bases and J gave up 4 bases; unmatched junction bases: 13. This chain's CDR3 is CACDYLTGGYEKVDKLIF. CDR3 bases: TGTGCCTGTGACTACCTTACTGGGGGATACGAGAAGGTCGATAAACTCATCTTT.

This clone was seen a handful of times. A read error likely explains this, since a far larger clone differs by one base. The rearrangement uses TRDV1 and TRDJ1; 9 bases align to TRDD3. Unmatched junction bases numbered 24, after V lost 0 bases and J lost 1 base. Germline CDR1 and CDR2: TSWWSYY and QGS. This CDR3 has 23 amino acids. Here the CDR3 reads CALGELLDPSQRLGEVATDKLIF. CDR3 nucleotides: TGTGCTCTTGGGGAACTCTTAGATCCTTCTCAAAGACTGGGGGAGGTTGCCACCGATAAACTCATCTTT.

This clone has more than one count but fewer than ten. TCRdb shows a much larger clone's protein in place of this DNA's translation, and the two differ at residue 16, likely through a read error; the protein shown is translated from the DNA. This rearrangement joins TRDV2 to TRDJ1; 13 positions match TRDD3. The CDR3 is 19 residues long. Looked up from germline, CDR1 is GEAIGNYY and CDR2 is EKD. In DNA form, the CDR3 reads TGTGCCTGTGACGCTCTACTGGGGGATACGCGAAATGAACCCGATCAACTCATCTTT. This sequence encodes CACDALLGDTRNEPDQLIF.

This clone was seen only a few times. A far larger clone differs by one base, so this is likely a read error. The V call is TRDV2, the J call TRDJ1; the match to TRDD3 covers 8 bases. Germline CDR1 reads GEAIGNYY; CDR2 reads EKD. The CDR3 totals 13 residues. Here the CDR3 reads CACVLWGTDKFIF. DNA of the CDR3: TGTGCCTGTGTCCTCTGGGGGACGGATAAATTCATCTTT.

Concerning this clone itself: The protein in TCRdb stems from a much larger clone and differs at residue 19 from this DNA's translation, likely a read error; here the protein is translated from the DNA. The CDR3 nucleotides are TGTGCCTGTGACACGTCTGGGGGATACGCCCGAAGCTCCTGGGACACCCGACAGCTGTTTTTC. As protein: CACDTSGGYARSSWDTRQLFF. The V gene is TRDV2, the J gene TRDJ3; 12 nucleotides agree with TRDD3. The CDR3 extends over 21 amino acids. Germline V gene lookup returns CDR1 GEAIGNYY and CDR2 EKD.